The clone carrying this T cell receptor beta chain came up many times. The antigen is undetermined. These data come from a study of blood T cells in healthy people across ages. The study's findings and limits: Age advanced and TCR beta diversity per million T cells fell, roughly linearly. Donor CMV status, an unknown factor, possibly confounded changes in expanded clonotypes.

Each donor was a healthy Caucasian individual from Russia, aged about 6 to 95. Germline-derived CDR1 and CDR2 are SEHNR and FQNEAQ (reference sequence). CDR3 length: 16 residues. Trimming stripped 0 bases from V and 6 bases from J, with 18 bases between. Alongside a J-beta primer mix, a sample-barcoded 5' primer served in a second PCR lasting roughly 7 to 12 cycles. Each of the cDNA molecules was tagged by a template-switch adaptor with 12 random nucleotides. TCRdb recomputed calls from the 5' RACE reads with MiXCR, one row per CDR3 protein. The repertoire holds 600,000 or so distinct CDR3 sequences, with around 31% as singletons.

J is TRBJ2-7 and V is TRBV7-9, with D unclear. The sequence was obtained from a woman of 80 years or more in good health. Input material: blood. The chain's CDR3 is CASSLALPRLLGEQYF. Written as DNA, the CDR3 is TGTGCCAGCAGCTTAGCGCTCCCCAGGCTTCTTGGCGAGCAGTACTTC.